This entry lists 8 T cell receptor beta chains sequenced from one sample in a study of post-analysis software for immune sequencing data (dated by TCRdb to between 2014 and 2017). Broader findings and caveats from the paper: Significantly higher frequencies in patients than in controls were found for several TRBV segments, including TRBV5-6, TRBV5-1 and TRBV20-1.

Their antigens remain unidentified. Library creation used PCR. Instrument on record: Illumina HiSeq 2500. To reduce PCR and sequencing biases, unique molecular identifiers were incorporated into the TCR beta cDNA libraries. TCRdb cleaned the public reads at Q25 with fastp, built clones with MiXCR and kept in-frame beta chains. Entries are consolidated by CDR3 protein sequence, retaining the most common genes and DNA. Present in this sample are hundreds of thousands of distinct CDR3 sequences, 36% of which were seen just once. Less than 6% of the sample belongs to the ten largest clones. The sequenced material came from blood. These receptors all come from a girl aged 5 to 17 with multiple sclerosis.

As regards this clonotype: A much larger clone differs by one base, so this may be a read error. This sequence joins TRBV5-6 and TRBJ2-7; 11 bases align to TRBD2. The CDR3 length is 16 residues. CDR1 and CDR2 from the germline V gene are SGHDT and YYEEEE. J gave up 7 bases and V 0 bases, and 9 bases lay outside the gene matches. The CDR3 DNA reads as TGTGCCAGCAGCTTGGTGACTAGCGGGAATTACAATGAGCAGTACTTC. It yields the protein CASSLVTSGNYNEQYF.

This clonotype was seen more than once but under ten times. A junction boundary mismatches the germline segment, possibly from a read error. V gene TRBV28 combines with J gene TRBJ2-6; D is possibly TRBD1 (5 bases). CDR1 MDHEN and CDR2 SYDVKM come from the germline V gene. This CDR3 is 16 amino acids long. CDR3 nucleotide sequence: TGTGCCAGCATAGGGCTCAATCCCTCTGGGGCCAACGCCCTGACTTTC. It codes for CASIGLNPSGANALTF.

The sample holds many counts of this clonotype. The DNA of the CDR3 is TGTGCCAGCAGTCCCCGGGACAACACAGATACGCAGTATTTT. This codes for CASSPRDNTDTQYF. V is TRBV12-3 or TRBV12-4 and J is TRBJ2-3, with D possibly being TRBD1 (6 bases). The V gene lost 5 bases and the J gene lost 2 bases, with 11 bases spanning the gap. This CDR3 spans 14 amino acids.

This clonotype was seen only a few times. This sequence may be a read error, since a much larger clone differs from it by one base. The V gene is TRBV6-7, the J gene TRBJ2-7; 12 bases align to TRBD2. TRBV6-7 is assigned to the ORF class and has an uncertain function. V shed 6 bases and J 7 bases; nucleotides not matched to a gene: 10. The CDR3 runs to 15 residues. The CDR3 DNA follows: TGTGCCAGCAGACTAGCGGGAGGACTAGGGGATGAGCAGTACTTC. It specifies CASRLAGGLGDEQYF.

In its sample, this clonotype was seen many times. This chain uses TRBV6-1 with TRBJ2-3; 9 nucleotides line up with TRBD2. The germline V gene encodes CDR1 MNHNS and CDR2 SASEGT. V shed 3 bases, J shed 3 bases, and the junction held 7 bases outside the gene matches. The CDR3 consists of 16 residues. This CDR3 reads CASSDPWSGGTDTQYF. Here the CDR3 DNA reads TGTGCCAGCAGTGATCCATGGAGCGGGGGGACAGATACGCAGTATTTT.

This clonotype was recorded many times. This chain joins TRBV29-1 and TRBJ2-1; D may match TRBD1 or TRBD2 (5 bases each). CDR1 SQVTM and CDR2 ANQGSEA come from the germline V gene. Trimming pared 7 bases from V and 5 bases from J, leaving 24 bases between. The CDR3 extends over 16 amino acids. Here the CDR3 DNA reads TGCAGCGGAAGGGGACGGGTCTCCCCCTACGACAATGAGCAGTTCTTC. This codes for CSGRGRVSPYDNEQFF.

The V call is TRBV20-1, the J call TRBJ2-1, with TRBD2 matching over 16 bases. This CDR3 has 17 amino acids. Unmatched junction bases numbered 4, after V lost 3 bases and J lost 2 bases. CDR1 is DFQATT and CDR2 is SNEGSKA in the germline V gene (reference sequence). The CDR3 protein is CSARGLAGGPPYNEQFF. The DNA for the CDR3 is TGCAGTGCTAGGGGACTAGCGGGAGGGCCCCCCTACAATGAGCAGTTCTTC.

This clonotype has a handful of counts. The chain has TRBV20-1 and TRBJ1-5; D remains unclear. CDR1 and CDR2 (germline): DFQATT, SNEGSKA (reference sequence). The CDR3 runs to 15 residues. Trimming removed 6 bases from V and 1 base from J, with 16 bases in between. CDR3 in amino acids: CSASRGPMSNQPQHF. In DNA, the CDR3 is TGCAGTGCATCCCGTGGCCCCATGAGCAATCAGCCCCAGCATTTT.